The 4 T cell receptor beta chains listed next were all sequenced from one sample in a study of blood T cell repertoires in COVID-19. Sequenced by immunoSEQ multiplex PCR; TCRdb stores in-frame clones only, minus some. The sample has about 160,000 clones; roughly 80% are singletons. Material for sequencing was PBMCs or T cells enriched from blood (not recorded which). All receptors derive from a woman aged 40 to 49 with acute COVID-19.

The chain uses TRBV18 and TRBJ2-1; weak D call: TRBD1 (6 bases). V lost 3 bases and J 7 bases, leaving 22 bases between the germline ends. The CDR3 loop spans 17 amino acids. Germline assignment: CDR1 KGHSH and CDR2 LQKENI. For the CDR3, the DNA is TGTGCCAGCTCACCCCTAAGAGGACAGAAGACTTGGAATGAGCAGTTCTTC. It codes for CASSPLRGQKTWNEQFF.

The chain links TRBV18 to TRBJ1-6; TRBD1 agrees at 9 bases. Losses at the gene ends were 5 bases for V and 7 bases for J; bases not matched to a gene: 9. The CDR3 runs to 16 residues. Germline CDR1 is KGHSH and CDR2 is LQKENI. CDR3 bases: TGTGCCAGCTCAGCAACAGGGGGCTTGGGAAATTCACCCCTCCACTTT. Protein product: CASSATGGLGNSPLHF.

V and J are TRBV9 and TRBJ2-2, with D possibly being TRBD2 (5 bases). Between the trimmed V and J ends, which lost 4 bases and 7 bases, there was a span of 14 bases. Germline values: CDR1 SGDLS, CDR2 YYNGEE. The CDR3 runs 14 residues. CDR3 loop: CASSLTDGVGELFF. The CDR3, as DNA: TGTGCCAGCAGCCTCACGGACGGGGTCGGGGAGCTGTTTTTT.

This clone was picked up one time. V and J are TRBV3-1 (or the pseudogene TRBV3-2) and TRBJ1-3; a possible D gene is TRBD1 (6 bases). This CDR3 comprises 19 residues. The germline gives CDR1 LGHDT, CDR2 YNNKEL (reference sequence). The germline V and J ends were trimmed by 4 bases and 0 bases, with 22 bases remaining between them. CDR3 region: CASSPHPLGQFDSGNTIYF. CDR3 in DNA: TGTGCCAGCAGCCCGCACCCCCTTGGACAGTTCGACTCTGGAAACACCATATATTTT.